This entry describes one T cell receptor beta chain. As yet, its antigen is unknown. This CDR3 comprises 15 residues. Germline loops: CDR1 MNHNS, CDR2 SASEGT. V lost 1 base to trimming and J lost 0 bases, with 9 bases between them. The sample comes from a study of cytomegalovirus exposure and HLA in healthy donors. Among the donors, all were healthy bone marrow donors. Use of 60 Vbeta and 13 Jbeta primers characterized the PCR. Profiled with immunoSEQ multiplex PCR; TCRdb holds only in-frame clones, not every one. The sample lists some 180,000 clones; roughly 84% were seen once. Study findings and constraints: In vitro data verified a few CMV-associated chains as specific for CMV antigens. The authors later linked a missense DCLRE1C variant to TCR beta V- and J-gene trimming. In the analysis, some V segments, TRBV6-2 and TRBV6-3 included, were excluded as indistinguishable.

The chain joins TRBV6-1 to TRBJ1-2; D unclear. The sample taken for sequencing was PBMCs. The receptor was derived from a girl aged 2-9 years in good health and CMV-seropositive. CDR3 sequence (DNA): TGTGCCAGCAGTGAAGGGGCCTACGCTAACTATGGCTACACCTTC. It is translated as CASSEGAYANYGYTF.